This entry features one T cell receptor beta chain sequence. What it binds is unknown. The sample belongs to a study of vaccination and CD4 T cells after COVID-19. Study information: Sampling that followed vaccination took place a median about 71 days after dose two, within a range of 14 to 241.

Findings and limits, study-wide: Among reactive clones from convalescent patients, a median 86.3% appeared only post-vaccination.

TCRdb used MiXCR to reprocess the PCR reads, holding one entry per CDR3 protein. The sample contains around 14,000 distinct CDR3 sequences, more than 55% of which appear only once. The CDR3 totals 14 residues. Germline values: CDR1 DFQATT, CDR2 SNEGSKA (reference sequence). V dropped 3 bases and J dropped 1 base, with 12 bases sitting between them. The clonotype comes from a human donor who had recovered from COVID-19. Material: CD4+ T cells from blood, obtained after SARS-CoV-2 vaccination. The chain is built from TRBV20-1 and TRBJ1-1, with TRBD1 as a possible D gene (5 bases). As DNA, the CDR3 is TGCAGTGCTAGTACAGGACACAAGAACACTGAAGCTTTCTTT. It codes for CSASTGHKNTEAFF.